These 21 T cell receptor beta chains originate from one sample sequenced in a study of shared clonotypes between healthy human individuals. Clones were read by immunoSEQ multiplex PCR, and TCRdb kept only the in-frame ones, dropping some. The sample records around 1,000,000 clones, 60% to 85% being singletons. Sequencing input: memory CD4+ T cells from PBMCs. This sample's subset: CD45RA-negative fraction. Receptor source: a man between 18 and 29 years old in good health. Some clones in this sample may be carry-over from other donors' samples.

The gene calls are TRBV7-2 and TRBJ1-2, with 7 bases that match TRBD1. Per germline, CDR1 SGHTA and CDR2 FQGNSA. V was clipped by 5 bases and J by 8 bases; unmatched bases: 8. The CDR3 runs to 13 residues. DNA of the CDR3: TGTGCCAGCAGCCCCGACAGGGATTTCGGCTACACCTTC. Amino acid sequence: CASSPDRDFGYTF.

This chain connects TRBV30 to TRBJ2-1, with D perhaps TRBD2 (5 bases). This CDR3 region has 11 residues. CDR1 is GTSNPN, CDR2 SVGIG, per germline (reference sequence). Trimming removed 0 bases at V and 11 bases at J, with 8 bases between. CDR3 sequence: CAWSVEGQQFF. Here the CDR3 DNA reads TGTGCCTGGAGTGTAGAGGGTCAGCAGTTCTTC.

J is TRBJ1-5 and V is TRBV5-1; 10 positions match TRBD1. The CDR3 loop spans 20 amino acids. J gave up 0 bases and V 4 bases, and 16 bases lay outside the gene matches. In germline, CDR1 is SGHRS, CDR2 YFSETQ. The CDR3 DNA reads as TGCGCCAGCAGCCAGGAGACAGGGGGCGAAGCCAGGCATAGCAATCAGCCCCAGCATTTT. Encoded protein: CASSQETGGEARHSNQPQHF.

The chain carries TRBV7-2 and TRBJ2-5, with D unresolved. The V end lost 2 bases, the J end lost 2 bases, and 9 bases lay between the germline ends. The germline gives CDR1 SGHTA, CDR2 FQGNSA. This CDR3 is built from 14 residues. CDR3: CASSLWARQETQYF. The CDR3 region has the DNA TGTGCCAGCAGCTTATGGGCACGTCAAGAGACCCAGTACTTC.

The V gene is TRBV4-1, the J gene TRBJ2-1; 9 bases match TRBD2. V trimming: 1 base; J trimming: 12 bases; junction bases outside the gene matches: 1. This CDR3 has 12 residues. CDR1 is MGHRA, CDR2 YSYEKL, per germline. The DNA of the CDR3 is TGCGCCAGCAGCCAAGGGCGGGGGGGGCAGTTCTTC. Its protein is CASSQGRGGQFF.

The chain has TRBV7-2 and TRBJ2-7; 11 bases are shared with TRBD1. There are 15 residues in the CDR3. The J segment lost 3 bases and the V segment lost 5 bases, leaving 6 bases of the junction unmatched. Per the germline V gene, CDR1 is SGHTA and CDR2 is FQGNSA. CDR3 sequence (DNA): TGTGCCAGCAGCACCCCGGACAGGGGGCACTACGAGCAGTACTTC. It yields the protein CASSTPDRGHYEQYF.

The chain recombines TRBV6-1 with TRBJ2-3, with D maybe TRBD2 (5 bases). With 1 base removed from V and 0 bases from J, the gap between germline ends came to 8 bases. Germline values: CDR1 MNHNS, CDR2 SASEGT. This CDR3 contains 15 residues. CDR3 amino acids: CASSEVRLSTDTQYF. CDR3 in DNA: TGTGCCAGCAGTGAAGTGAGACTAAGCACAGATACGCAGTATTTT.

This clone was detected a few times. The rearrangement uses TRBV5-4 and TRBJ2-3; 9 nucleotides agree with TRBD2. There are 17 residues in the CDR3. Germline-derived CDR1 and CDR2 are SGHNT and YYREEE (reference sequence). V shed 0 bases and J 7 bases; nucleotides not matched to a gene: 12. The CDR3 reads CASSLVFGREGLNTQYF. The CDR3 region has the DNA TGTGCCAGCAGCTTGGTGTTCGGGCGGGAGGGCCTGAATACGCAGTATTTT.

The chain couples TRBV12-5 to TRBJ1-3; D is perhaps TRBD1 (5 bases). Trimming left V 4 bases short and J 8 bases short, with 18 bases between. Germline loops: CDR1 LGHNT, CDR2 FRNRAP. The CDR3 sequence is 15 residues long. The CDR3 nucleotides read TGTGCTAGTGGTTCCTCCGACAGCCCGGGGGACACCATATATTTT. This translates into CASGSSDSPGDTIYF.

This clone was picked up many times. The chain has TRBV28 and TRBJ2-7; 7 nucleotides match TRBD1. The CDR3 runs to 14 residues. Germline trimming cut 6 bases from V and 0 bases from J; bases unmatched to any gene: 5. Germline V lookup: CDR1 MDHEN, CDR2 SYDVKM. In DNA, the CDR3 is TGTGCCAGCAGGGGGACAGTGATCTCCTACGAGCAGTACTTC. The encoded protein is CASRGTVISYEQYF.

V usage is TRBV4-1 and J usage is TRBJ1-2; D is undetermined. V was clipped by 0 bases and J by 7 bases, with 9 bases between them. Per the germline V gene, CDR1 is MGHRA and CDR2 is YSYEKL. The CDR3 sequence is 13 residues long. The CDR3 bases are TGCGCCAGCAGCCAAGAGCCAGGAACTGGCTACACCTTC. Its protein is CASSQEPGTGYTF.

This rearrangement joins TRBV30 to TRBJ1-1; 7 bases match TRBD1. After removal of 7 bases from V and 1 base from J, the junction contained 6 bases not matched to a gene. Germline V CDR1 and CDR2: GTSNPN, SVGIG (reference sequence). CDR3 length: 13 amino acids. CDR3 sequence: CAFSTGTNTEAFF. The CDR3 nucleotides read TGTGCCTTTTCGACAGGGACGAACACTGAAGCTTTCTTT.

There are many counts of this clone. The J gene is TRBJ2-3, the V gene TRBV2, with D uncertain. V lost 3 bases, J lost 4 bases, and 5 bases lay in between. Germline V lookup: CDR1 SNHLY, CDR2 FYNNEI. The CDR3 sequence is 12 residues long. CDR3 sequence: CASSDPADTQYF. CDR3 in DNA: TGTGCCAGCAGTGACCCGGCAGATACGCAGTATTTT.

The sample holds one count of this clone. The V gene is TRBV28, the J gene TRBJ1-2; possible D gene TRBD1, 6 bases. Per germline, CDR1 MDHEN and CDR2 SYDVKM. The V gene lost 1 base and the J gene lost 7 bases, with 19 bases spanning the gap. The CDR3 is 16 amino acids. CDR3 in amino acids: CASSLSGAQYLAGYTF. The CDR3 nucleotides are TGTGCCAGCAGTTTATCAGGGGCCCAGTATCTCGCTGGCTACACCTTC.

About this clone: This same CDR3 is encoded by further DNA sequences in the sample. The rearrangement uses TRBV28 and TRBJ2-7; the D gene could be TRBD1 or TRBD2 (5 bases each). Trimming took 8 bases from V and 2 from J, leaving 10 bases between them. The CDR3 is 12 residues long. Germline V gene data show CDR1 as MDHEN and CDR2 as SYDVKM. The CDR3 region is CASSPGPYEQYF. The CDR3 nucleotides are TGTGCCAGCTCACCGGGGCCCTACGAGCAGTACTTC.

This clone came up a few times. V is TRBV6-5 and J is TRBJ2-7; possibly TRBD1 for D (5 bases). Germline-derived CDR1 and CDR2 are MNHEY and SVGAGI. The CDR3 runs 12 residues. Trimming removed 8 bases at V and 2 bases at J, with 10 bases between. This CDR3 reads CASAGATYEQYF. Here the CDR3 DNA reads TGTGCCAGCGCTGGGGCAACCTACGAGCAGTACTTC.

V is TRBV7-2 and J is TRBJ2-7, with D hard to call. The CDR3 loop spans 16 amino acids. CDR1 SGHTA and CDR2 FQGNSA come from the germline V gene. V was pared by 2 bases and J by 3 bases, with 17 bases between. This CDR3 is CASSLRAVNSLYEQYF. The CDR3 region has the DNA TGTGCCAGCAGCTTACGAGCCGTTAACAGCCTCTACGAGCAGTACTTC. Supplemented by reference TRBV7-2 and TRBJ2-7, the full variable domain reads GAGVSQSPSNKVTEKGKDVELRCDPISGHTALYWYRQSLGQGLEFLIYFQGNSAPDKSGLPSDRFSAERTGGSVSTLTIQRTQQEDSAVYLCASSLRAVNSLYEQYFGPGTRLTVT.

V gene TRBV4-2 combines with J gene TRBJ1-2, with 12 bases aligning to TRBD1. Germline V gives CDR1 LGHNA, CDR2 YNFKEQ. V lost 3 bases to trimming and J lost 8 bases; unmatched junction nucleotides: 7. The CDR3 spans 15 residues. CDR3 loop: CASSQTGTGGIGYTF. As DNA, the CDR3 is TGTGCCAGCAGCCAGACCGGGACAGGGGGCATCGGCTACACCTTC.

V usage is TRBV5-1 and J usage is TRBJ2-1, with 8 bases identical to TRBD2. Trimming removed 4 bases from V and 6 bases from J; junction bases left unmatched: 6. Germline-derived CDR1 and CDR2 are SGHRS and YFSETQ. CDR3 size: 14 residues. The CDR3 loop reads CASSTPGTSNEQFF. CDR3 DNA sequence: TGCGCCAGCAGCACCCCCGGGACTAGCAATGAGCAGTTCTTC.

This chain connects TRBV2 to TRBJ2-1, with D hard to call. Trimming left V 4 bases short and J 10 bases short, with 8 bases between. CDR3 length equals 11 residues. Germline CDR1 reads SNHLY; CDR2 reads FYNNEI. The CDR3 DNA reads TGTGCCAGCAGTGGATTCCAAGAGCAGTTCTTC. This translates into CASSGFQEQFF.

This chain links TRBV7-3 with TRBJ2-3, with D possibly matching TRBD2 (6 bases). Trimming left V 5 bases short and J 0 bases short, with 12 bases between. This CDR3 has 15 amino acids. Germline V lookup: CDR1 SGHTA, CDR2 FQGTGA. The CDR3 region is CASSDLAHSTDTQYF. CDR3 bases: TGTGCCAGCAGCGACCTAGCGCACAGCACAGATACGCAGTATTTT.